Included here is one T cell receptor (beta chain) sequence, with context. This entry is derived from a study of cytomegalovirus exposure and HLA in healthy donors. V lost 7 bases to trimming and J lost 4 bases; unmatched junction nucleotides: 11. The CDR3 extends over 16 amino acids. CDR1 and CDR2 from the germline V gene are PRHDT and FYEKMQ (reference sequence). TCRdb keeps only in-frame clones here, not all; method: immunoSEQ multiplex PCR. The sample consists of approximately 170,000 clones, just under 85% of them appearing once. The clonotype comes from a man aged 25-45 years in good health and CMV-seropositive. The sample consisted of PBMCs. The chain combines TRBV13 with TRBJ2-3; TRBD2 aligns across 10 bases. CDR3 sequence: CASTSGGFPGADTQYF. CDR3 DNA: TGTGCCAGCACTAGCGGGGGCTTCCCCGGGGCAGATACGCAGTATTTT.